This passage covers 7 T cell receptor beta chains from one sample sequenced in a study of prognosis after radiotherapy for stage I lung cancer (dated by TCRdb to the early 2020s). The sequencer was an Illumina HiSeq 3000. Two rounds of multiplex PCR were used to amplify the TCR beta CDR3 region from genomic DNA. In the first round of PCR, primers specific to each TRBV and TRBJ gene were used, and the primer sequences are filed in Chinese patent CN105087789A. TCRdb took the public reads, trimmed them with fastp at Q25, ran MiXCR for clone calling and kept in-frame beta chains. Here each entry gathers all rows of one CDR3 protein and keeps the most common genes and DNA. Within this sample are 11,000 to 15,000 distinct CDR3 sequences, with roughly 38% of them counted one time only. The ten most abundant clones make up around two fifths of the sample. The material sequenced was PBMCs, taken before or after stereotactic body radiation therapy (not recorded which). The receptors were gathered from a donor aged 50 or older with non-small cell lung cancer.

This clonotype has a count of ten or more. The rearrangement links TRBV27 to TRBJ1-1, with D possibly TRBD1 on 5 matching bases. The CDR3 sequence is 12 residues long. Trimming took off 3 bases at V and 10 bases at J, with 12 bases between the two ends. Germline V CDR1 and CDR2: MNHEY, SMNVEV (reference sequence). The DNA for the CDR3 is TGTGCCAGCAGTTTTAGAGAGGGACGAGCTTTCTTT. Protein product: CASSFREGRAFF.

The table lists this clonotype with many counts. CDR3 amino acids: CASIGGYPYNEQFF. The CDR3 DNA sequence: TGTGCCAGTATCGGGGGGTATCCCTACAATGAGCAGTTCTTC. The V gene is TRBV19, the J gene TRBJ2-1; 7 nucleotides align to TRBD2. The J segment lost 2 bases and the V segment lost 7 bases, leaving 5 bases of the junction unmatched. Germline V gene lookup returns CDR1 LNHDA and CDR2 SQIVND (reference sequence). The CDR3 runs 14 residues.

This clonotype was observed at least ten times. CDR3 sequence: CASLRWANVLTF. The DNA of the CDR3 is TGTGCCAGCTTACGGTGGGCCAACGTCCTGACTTTC. This chain connects TRBV11-1 to TRBJ2-6, with D uncertain. With 8 bases removed from V and 5 bases from J, the gap between germline ends came to 7 bases. Germline V gene sequence: CDR1 SGHAT, CDR2 FQDESV (reference sequence). CDR3 length: 12 amino acids.

As regards this clonotype: Compared with germline, one end of the junction differs, possibly owing to a read error. The chain is built from TRBV28 and TRBJ1-4; 8 positions match TRBD1. Germline-derived CDR1 and CDR2 are MDHEN and SYDVKM. The CDR3 has 13 residues. The DNA for the CDR3 is TGTGCCACCCGGACAGGGAATCCCGAAAAAATGTCTTTT. This sequence encodes CATRTGNPEKMSF. Combining the CDR3 with reference TRBV28 and TRBJ1-4 gives the whole variable domain DVKVTQSSRYLVKRTGEKVFLECVQDMDHENMFWYRQDPGLGLRLIYFSYDVKMKEKGDIPEGYSVSREKKERFSLILESASTNQTSMYLCATRTGNPEKMSFGSGTQLSVL.

Concerning this clonotype: A far larger clone is one nucleotide away, so this likely arose from a read error. V usage is TRBV7-2 and J usage is TRBJ2-5, with unresolved D. The J call is uncertain, as TRBJ2-1 better fits the DNA end. From germline, CDR1 is SGHTA and CDR2 FQGNSA. The length of the CDR3 is 14 residues. The CDR3 spells CASSLEWSESDQFF. CDR3 coding DNA: TGTGCCAGCAGCTTAGAATGGTCGGAGAGTGATCAGTTCTTC.

By sample fraction, this clonotype is medium-sized. This sequence joins TRBV30 and TRBJ2-2; D ambiguous. Looked up from germline, CDR1 is GTSNPN and CDR2 is SVGIG (reference sequence). V was cut by 4 bases and J by 3 bases, with 12 bases left in between. There are 14 residues in the CDR3. Written as DNA, the CDR3 is TGTGCCTGGACAAGTAGCCCCCACACCGGGGAGCTGTTTTTT. This codes for CAWTSSPHTGELFF.

Ten or more counts support this clonotype. The chain is built from TRBV5-6 and TRBJ1-6; D gene unclear. Germline CDR1 is SGHDT and CDR2 is YYEEEE. V lost 4 bases to trimming and J lost 10 bases, with 24 bases between them. This CDR3 spans 17 amino acids. The DNA for the CDR3 is TGTGCCAGCAGCGCGTCGGGGTTTCGGGCCGGTGGGTCACCCCTCCACTTT. As protein: CASSASGFRAGGSPLHF.